Following are 5 T cell receptor beta chains from one sample sequenced in a study of high-grade serous ovarian cancer treatment subgroups. The tumor samples were collected prior to definitive surgery or chemotherapy. The method was immunoSEQ multiplex PCR; TCRdb's version includes in-frame clones alone and lacks a portion of them. There are some 3,100 clones in the sample; 75% occur only once, and 29% lies in the top ten. The sample consisted of tumor tissue. Source of these receptors: a human donor with high-grade serous ovarian cancer.

In nucleotides, the CDR3 is TGTGCCAGCAGTGAGGCTAGCGGGAGTAGCACAGATACGCAGTATTTT. Protein: CASSEASGSSTDTQYF. V and J are TRBV6-4 and TRBJ2-3; 10 nucleotides match TRBD2. This CDR3 spans 16 amino acids. Germline CDR1 and CDR2: MRHNA and SNTAGT. Unmatched junction bases numbered 3, after V lost 3 bases and J lost 0 bases.

This clone showed up just a few times. The chain links TRBV6-6 to TRBJ2-2; D possibly matches TRBD1 or TRBD2 (5 bases each). Trimming stripped 4 bases from V and 4 bases from J, with 13 bases between. The CDR3 consists of 15 residues. The V gene's germline CDR1 is MNHNY and CDR2 SVGAGI (reference sequence). The CDR3 is CASSSRGAGTGELFF. The DNA for the CDR3 is TGTGCCAGCAGTTCCAGAGGGGCGGGCACCGGGGAGCTGTTTTTT.

This clone was seen a few times. The gene calls are TRBV6-6 and TRBJ2-1; either TRBD1 or TRBD2 may supply D (5 bases each). CDR3 length: 11 amino acids. Trimming removed 2 bases from V and 11 bases from J, with 7 bases in between. Germline-derived CDR1 and CDR2 are MNHNY and SVGAGI (reference sequence). CDR3 bases: TGTGCCAGCAGTTACGGGGGTCAGCAGTTCTTC. Translating gives CASSYGGQQFF.

This chain connects TRBV28 to TRBJ2-7, with a tentative D call TRBD1 (7 bases). The CDR3 has 14 amino acids. Looked up from germline, CDR1 is MDHEN and CDR2 is SYDVKM. The V end lost 6 bases, the J end lost 8 bases, and 20 bases lay between the germline ends. The CDR3 protein is CASSRGQAREKQYF. As DNA, the CDR3 is TGTGCCAGCAGCCGCGGACAGGCTCGGGAGAAGCAGTACTTC.

The sample holds one count of this clone. The V gene is TRBV6-5, the J gene TRBJ2-3, with unresolved D. The germline gives CDR1 MNHEY, CDR2 SVGAGI. Trimming removed 2 bases from V and 2 bases from J, with 5 bases in between. This CDR3 comprises 13 residues. The CDR3 sequence is CASSYGHTDTQYF. The CDR3 region has the DNA TGTGCCAGCAGTTACGGGCACACAGATACGCAGTATTTT.